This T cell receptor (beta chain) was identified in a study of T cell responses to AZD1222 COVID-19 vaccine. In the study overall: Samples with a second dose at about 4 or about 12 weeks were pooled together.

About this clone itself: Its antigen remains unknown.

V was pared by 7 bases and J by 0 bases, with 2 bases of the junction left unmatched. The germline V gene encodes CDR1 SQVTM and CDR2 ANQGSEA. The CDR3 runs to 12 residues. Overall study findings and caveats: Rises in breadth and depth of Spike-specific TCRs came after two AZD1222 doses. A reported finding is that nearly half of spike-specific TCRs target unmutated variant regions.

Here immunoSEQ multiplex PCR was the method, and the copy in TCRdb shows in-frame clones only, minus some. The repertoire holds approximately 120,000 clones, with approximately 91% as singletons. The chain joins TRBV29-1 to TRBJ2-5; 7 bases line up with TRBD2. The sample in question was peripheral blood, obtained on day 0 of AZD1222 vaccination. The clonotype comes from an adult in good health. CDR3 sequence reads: CSAGGYQETQYF. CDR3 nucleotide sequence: TGCAGCGCGGGGGGTTACCAAGAGACCCAGTACTTC.